This record concerns one TCR beta chain sequence. This clone was found many times. The clone's antigen remains unknown. The record has no base qualities; no much larger clone is one base away. The collaborating institutions used their own protocols to collect whole blood in K2EDTA tubes. Collaborator samples were shipped for TCRbeta analysis as frozen whole blood, isolated PBMCs, or DNA extracted from either sample type. The data belong to a study of blood T cell repertoires in COVID-19 (dated by TCRdb to 2018 to 2020). General notes on the study: Collaborator samples came from the United States, Italy and Spain and covered acute and convalescent phases of COVID-19. The dataset comprised deeply sampled blood TCRbeta repertoires from subjects exposed to, actively infected with, or recovered from COVID-19. The material from the prospective study consisted of cDNA or gDNA derived from T cells, B-cell-depleted T cells, or PBMCs. Samples came from the ongoing ImmuneRACE study (first 160 participants) plus 1,254 subjects from 6 global collaborators. The sample metadata nearly always contained a de-identified subject ID, COVID-19 status, age in years and sex. Where available, HLA class I and class II types were taken from metadata supplied by the sample provider and were not determined by assay-based typing. The repertoires were released in a freely available public database intended as a resource for research on the immune response to SARS-CoV-2.

The immunoSEQ Assay, a bias-controlled multiplex PCR, was used to amplify TCRbeta CDR3 regions from genomic DNA. Under the source paper's analysis protocol: The number of nucleated cells in each sample was estimated from the amplification of reference gene primers within the assay. To quantify the absolute abundance of each unique TCRbeta CDR3 rearrangement, sequence reads were collapsed and filtered. For each sample, productive Simpson clonality was calculated as the square root of Simpson's diversity index across productive rearrangements. In TCRdb, the immuneACCESS table is reduced to in-frame sequences with V and J assigned. These tables do not hold every clone; where another copy was compared, an unresolved V gene accounts for under half, and the others remain unexplained. That table is the source of V, J and clone size, and D and trimming were worked out from the DNA. The sample table holds some 530,000 clones, of which 75% to 90% were seen once. Under 4% of the sample comes from the top ten.

What the work shows at the level of the full study, not this receptor alone: The quantity of clinical and demographic metadata differed by source and by participant and was supplied without curation.

This receptor was identified in a human donor in a cohort sampled during active COVID-19. The sample was peripheral blood.

The DNA sequence reads TGTGCCAGCAGCGCAACCGTAGTGTTTGCAACTAATGAAAAACTGTTTTTT. Translated, this gives CASSATVVFATNEKLFF. The V gene is TRBV27 and the J gene is TRBJ1-4; no D gene is confidently identified. V and J lose 6 bases and 0 bases, and a span of 17 bases separates them. The germline V gene (reference sequence) gives CDR1 as MNHEY and CDR2 as SMNVEV. Taken from cysteine to phenylalanine, the CDR3 has 17 residues. The entry retains the CDR3 DNA only, 51 bases that are in frame from base 1.